These T cell receptor beta chains were read from a single sample in a study of human T cells and chemical hapten exposure. In TCRdb, the RACE reads were re-called with MiXCR into one record per CDR3 protein. The sample contains about 380,000 distinct CDR3 sequences, more than 4.5% of which appear only once. The sample consisted of whole blood, taken in connection with sensitization to the hapten diphenylcyclopropenone (DPC). These receptor sequences come from a woman in her fifties or sixties with alopecia areata. Some clones in this sample may be carry-over from other donors' samples. The CDR3 runs from the conserved cysteine through the conserved F or W. A D gene is named only where the DNA matches it firmly. A row's size may be missing; if present it is once, few, many or a size class.

J gene | D gene | V gene | clone size | CDR3 protein | CDR3 DNA
TRBJ1-1 | - | TRBV2 | many | CASSEVRGERAEAFF | TGTGCCAGCAGTGAAGTTCGGGGGGAAAGGGCTGAAGCTTTCTTT
TRBJ2-3 | - | TRBV5-1 | many | CASSLGRLTSTDTQYF | TGCGCCAGCAGCTTGGGTCGACTAACTAGCACAGATACGCAGTATTTT
TRBJ1-5 | - | TRBV4-3 | many | CASSQLRVAQPQHF | TGCGCCAGCAGCCAATTGAGGGTTGCCCAGCCCCAGCATTTT
TRBJ2-3 | - | TRBV7-9 | many | CASSSGTDTQYF | TGTGCCAGCAGCTCAGGGACAGATACGCAGTATTTT
TRBJ2-3 | TRBD2 | TRBV6-5 | - | CASGRARGDTQYF | TGTGCCAGCGGGAGGGCCCGTGGAGATACGCAGTATTTT
TRBJ2-5 | TRBD2 | TRBV29-1 | many | CSVGTSAYQETQYF | TGCAGCGTGGGGACTAGCGCCTACCAAGAGACCCAGTACTTC
TRBJ2-5 | TRBD2 | TRBV29-1 | many | CSVGGRGETQYF | TGCAGCGTTGGCGGGAGAGGGGAGACCCAGTACTTC
TRBJ1-1 | - | TRBV29-1 | many | CSVATLNTEAFF | TGCAGCGTGGCGACACTGAACACTGAAGCTTTCTTT
TRBJ2-5 | - | TRBV29-1 | - | CSVELGVETQYF | TGCAGCGTTGAACTTGGAGTAGAGACCCAGTACTTC
TRBJ1-1 | TRBD1 | TRBV6-1 | few | CASSATGEPEAFF | TGTGCCAGCAGTGCTACAGGGGAGCCTGAAGCTTTCTTT
TRBJ2-1 | TRBD2 | TRBV7-3 | many | CASSPTSGGDNEQFF | TGTGCCAGCAGCCCTACTAGCGGGGGAGACAATGAGCAGTTCTTC
TRBJ1-2 | - | TRBV25-1 | few | CASLLREDYGYTF | TGTGCCAGCCTTCTCAGGGAGGACTATGGCTACACCTTC
TRBJ2-1 | - | TRBV13 | many | CASSLLRDFYNEQFF | TGTGCCAGCAGCTTACTCAGGGACTTTTACAATGAGCAGTTCTTC
TRBJ1-5 | - | TRBV4-2 | many | CASSQDSGLNQPQHF | TGTGCCAGCAGCCAAGATTCAGGGCTGAATCAGCCCCAGCATTTT
TRBJ2-1 | TRBD2 | TRBV7-9 | many | CASSLTGTSGSVQFF | TGTGCCAGCAGCCTTACCGGGACTAGCGGGTCAGTGCAGTTCTTC
TRBJ1-5 | - | TRBV6-5 | many | CASGPNQPQHF | TGTGCCAGCGGACCGAATCAGCCCCAGCATTTT
TRBJ2-1 | TRBD1 | TRBV20-1 | many | CSAREGAGGNNEQFF | TGCAGTGCTAGAGAGGGGGCAGGGGGAAACAATGAGCAGTTCTTC
TRBJ1-1 | TRBD1 | TRBV29-1 | - | CSVQTGGEKDTEAFF | TGCAGCGTGCAGACAGGGGGCGAGAAGGACACTGAAGCTTTCTTT
TRBJ2-7 | TRBD2 | TRBV6-2/TRBV6-3 | - | CASSTPGLEAQYF | TGTGCCAGTTCGACTCCGGGACTAGAAGCGCAGTACTTC
TRBJ2-7 | TRBD1 | TRBV20-1 | few | CSATRGQLDYEQYF | TGCAGTGCCACACGGGGACAGTTGGACTACGAGCAGTACTTC
TRBJ2-7 | - | TRBV2 | - | CASRRPGEESGVPYF | TGTGCCAGCAGACGTCCGGGGGAAGAGTCGGGAGTTCCGTACTTC
TRBJ2-3 | TRBD1 | TRBV5-1 | many | CASSWRGTGGADTQYF | TGCGCCAGCAGCTGGCGAGGGACAGGGGGCGCAGATACGCAGTATTTT
TRBJ1-5 | TRBD1 | TRBV20-1 | many | CSARDTGDQPQHF | TGCAGTGCTAGAGATACAGGGGATCAGCCCCAGCATTTT
TRBJ1-2 | - | TRBV9 | few | CASSGARGGREGYGYTF | TGTGCCAGCAGCGGAGCGAGGGGCGGCAGGGAAGGGTATGGCTACACCTTC
TRBJ1-1 | - | TRBV4-1 | many | CASSQAPGEAFF | TGCGCCAGCAGCCAAGCCCCGGGAGAAGCTTTCTTT
TRBJ2-3 | - | TRBV6-5 | - | CASSPHQGKIHTQYF | TGTGCCAGCAGTCCTCACCAGGGTAAAATTCATACGCAGTATTTT
TRBJ2-7 | TRBD1 | TRBV12-3/TRBV12-4 | many | CASRPGTVAYEQYF | TGTGCCAGCAGACCTGGGACAGTTGCCTACGAGCAGTACTTC
TRBJ2-3 | - | TRBV4-1 | many | CASSQGGVQRGQYF | TGCGCCAGCAGCCAAGGGGGTGTACAACGAGGGCAGTATTTT
TRBJ1-5 | TRBD1 | TRBV20-1 | many | CSAHPGQVNQPQHF | TGCAGTGCGCATCCGGGACAGGTTAATCAGCCCCAGCATTTT
TRBJ2-7 | - | TRBV5-1 | many | CASSSDTGGEQYF | TGCGCCAGCAGCTCGGATACTGGAGGGGAGCAGTACTTC
TRBJ2-3 | - | TRBV10-1 | - | CASSGNRATDTQYF | TGCGCCAGCAGTGGAAACAGGGCCACAGATACGCAGTATTTT
TRBJ2-5 | - | TRBV20-1 | many | CSAREGGETQYF | TGCAGTGCTCGAGAGGGGGGGGAGACCCAGTACTTC
TRBJ2-7 | TRBD1 | TRBV6-1 | few | CASSFWDSAEEQYF | TGTGCCAGCAGTTTCTGGGACAGTGCTGAGGAGCAGTACTTC
TRBJ1-4 | TRBD1 | TRBV18 | many | CASSPKGTGNEKLFF | TGTGCCAGCTCACCCAAGGGGACAGGGAATGAAAAACTGTTTTTT
TRBJ1-1 | TRBD1 | TRBV10-2 | many | CASTRDRATEAFF | TGCGCCAGCACCCGGGACAGGGCCACTGAAGCTTTCTTT
TRBJ2-3 | TRBD1 | TRBV7-2 | many | CASTRTGVGTDTQYF | TGTGCCAGCACGAGAACAGGGGTCGGCACAGATACGCAGTATTTT
TRBJ2-7 | TRBD2 | TRBV14 | few | CASSPGLAGGPIYEQYF | TGTGCCAGCAGCCCCGGACTAGCGGGAGGGCCAATCTACGAGCAGTACTTC
TRBJ2-5 | - | TRBV5-1 | few | CASSLVSGYEETQYF | TGCGCCAGCAGCTTGGTATCAGGATATGAAGAGACCCAGTACTTC
TRBJ1-1 | - | TRBV7-2 | many | CASSRGSRRTEAFF | TGTGCCAGCAGCCGGGGCTCCCGTAGGACTGAAGCTTTCTTT
TRBJ2-7 | TRBD2 | TRBV20-1 | few | CSARHLLAGGYEQYF | TGCAGTGCTAGACACCTTTTAGCGGGGGGCTACGAGCAGTACTTC
TRBJ2-7 | TRBD2 | TRBV7-2 | few | CASSLVSSGAHEQYF | TGTGCCAGCAGCTTAGTGTCTAGCGGGGCCCACGAGCAGTACTTC
TRBJ2-7 | - | TRBV20-1 | few | CSASGSHEQYF | TGCAGTGCTAGCGGGAGTCACGAGCAGTACTTC
TRBJ1-5 | - | TRBV30 | many | CAWSQGSNQPQHF | TGTGCCTGGAGTCAGGGGAGCAATCAGCCCCAGCATTTT
TRBJ1-1 | TRBD1 | TRBV6-5 | many | CASSYLAGGRTEAFF | TGTGCCAGCAGTTACTTGGCAGGGGGCCGGACTGAAGCTTTCTTT
TRBJ1-2 | - | TRBV2 | few | CASSDGNSYGYTF | TGTGCCAGCAGTGATGGCAACAGCTATGGCTACACCTTC
TRBJ2-5 | - | TRBV15 | many | CATSHQTTRTQYF | TGTGCCACCAGTCATCAGACCACCCGGACCCAGTACTTC
TRBJ2-3 | TRBD2 | TRBV5-4 | - | CASSFAGGEGDTQYF | TGTGCCAGCAGCTTTGCGGGGGGCGAGGGGGATACGCAGTATTTT
TRBJ2-3 | - | TRBV7-8 | many | CASSLERRAGRTDTQYF | TGTGCCAGCAGCTTAGAGAGGAGGGCGGGTCGCACAGATACGCAGTATTTT
TRBJ1-6 | TRBD1 | TRBV6-2/TRBV6-3 | - | CASSRGQGGRSPLHF | TGTGCCAGCAGTAGAGGACAGGGGGGGCGTTCACCCCTCCACTTT
TRBJ2-3 | TRBD2 | TRBV6-2/TRBV6-3 | - | CASRLSGADTQYF | TGTGCCAGCAGACTTAGCGGGGCAGATACGCAGTATTTT
TRBJ2-1 | - | TRBV20-1 | many | CSARDRLDEKQFF | TGCAGTGCTAGAGATAGACTAGATGAGAAGCAGTTCTTC
TRBJ1-5 | - | TRBV18 | many | CASSPLGDPNQPQHF | TGTGCCAGCTCACCCCTAGGGGACCCAAATCAGCCCCAGCATTTT
TRBJ2-5 | TRBD2 | TRBV7-8 | few | CASSSNYQPEAGGLETQYF | TGTGCCAGCAGCTCTAACTACCAACCCGAAGCGGGGGGGCTTGAGACCCAGTACTTC
TRBJ2-1 | TRBD2 | TRBV27 | - | CASSRLAGGEQFF | TGTGCCAGCAGTCGACTAGCGGGGGGTGAGCAGTTCTTC
TRBJ2-3 | - | TRBV12-3/TRBV12-4 | - | CAAPFQYTQYF | TGTGCCGCCCCCTTCCAATATACGCAGTATTTT
TRBJ2-1 | - | TRBV7-2 | few | CASSSLRREQFF | TGTGCCAGCAGCTCCCTTCGGAGGGAGCAGTTCTTC
TRBJ2-1 | - | TRBV28 | few | CASSRNFGGPYNEQFF | TGTGCCAGCAGTCGTAACTTCGGGGGGCCCTACAATGAGCAGTTCTTC
TRBJ2-2 | - | TRBV28 | - | CASSLLSNTGELFF | TGTGCCAGCAGTTTATTAAGCAACACCGGGGAGCTGTTTTTT
TRBJ2-1 | - | TRBV12-3/TRBV12-4 | many | CASSFAPLHNEQFF | TGTGCCAGCAGTTTCGCCCCGTTACACAATGAGCAGTTCTTC